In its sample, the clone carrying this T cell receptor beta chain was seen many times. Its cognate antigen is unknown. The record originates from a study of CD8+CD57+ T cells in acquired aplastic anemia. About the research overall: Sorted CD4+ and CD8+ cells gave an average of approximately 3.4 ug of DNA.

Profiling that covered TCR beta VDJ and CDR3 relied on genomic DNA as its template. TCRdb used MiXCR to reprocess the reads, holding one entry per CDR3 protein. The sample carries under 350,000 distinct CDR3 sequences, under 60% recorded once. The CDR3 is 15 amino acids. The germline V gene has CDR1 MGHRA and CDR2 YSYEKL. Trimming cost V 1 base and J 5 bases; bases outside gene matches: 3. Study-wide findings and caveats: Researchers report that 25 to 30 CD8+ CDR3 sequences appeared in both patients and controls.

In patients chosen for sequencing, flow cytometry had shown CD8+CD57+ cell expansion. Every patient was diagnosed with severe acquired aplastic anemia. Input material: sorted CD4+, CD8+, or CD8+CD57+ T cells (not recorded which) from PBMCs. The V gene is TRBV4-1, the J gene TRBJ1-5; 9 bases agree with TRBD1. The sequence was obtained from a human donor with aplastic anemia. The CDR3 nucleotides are TGCGCCAGCAGCCAAGGGGACAGGGAGTATCAGCCCCAGCATTTT. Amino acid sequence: CASSQGDREYQPQHF.